This record looks at one T cell receptor beta chain sequence and its context. The data originate from a study of blood T cell repertoires in COVID-19. Adults between roughly 18 and 95 years of age took part from 24 US areas. Participants had their cohort set by participant-reported clinical history. The repertoire was sequenced with immunoSEQ multiplex PCR; TCRdb's copy has only in-frame clones and lacks some. The sample records 430,000 or so clones, 70% to 90% being singletons. The source of this sequence is a woman between 40 and 50 years old who had recovered from COVID-19. The specimen sequenced was PBMCs or T cells enriched from blood (not recorded which).

CDR3 amino acids: CASSADRPGHGYTF. The CDR3 nucleotides read TGTGCCAGCAGCGCAGACCGGCCTGGGCATGGCTACACCTTC. The rearrangement uses TRBV7-2 and TRBJ1-2, with no clear D. The germline V and J ends were trimmed by 5 bases and 6 bases, with 16 bases remaining between them. CDR1 and CDR2 from the germline V gene are SGHTA and FQGNSA. This CDR3 is 14 amino acids long.